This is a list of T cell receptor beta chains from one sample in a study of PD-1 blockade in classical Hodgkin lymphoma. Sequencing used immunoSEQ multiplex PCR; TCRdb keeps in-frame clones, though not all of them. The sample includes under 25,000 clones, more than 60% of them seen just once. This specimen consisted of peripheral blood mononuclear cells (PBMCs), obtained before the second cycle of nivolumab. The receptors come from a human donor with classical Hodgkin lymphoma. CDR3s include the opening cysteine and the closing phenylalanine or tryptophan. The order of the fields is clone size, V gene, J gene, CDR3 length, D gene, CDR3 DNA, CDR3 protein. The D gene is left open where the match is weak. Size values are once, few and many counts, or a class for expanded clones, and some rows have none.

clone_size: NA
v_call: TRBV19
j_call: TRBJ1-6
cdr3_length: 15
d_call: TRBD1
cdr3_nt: TGTGCCAGTAGTGTATCCGGACAGGGCGGCTCACCCCTCCACTTT
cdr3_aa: CASSVSGQGGSPLHF

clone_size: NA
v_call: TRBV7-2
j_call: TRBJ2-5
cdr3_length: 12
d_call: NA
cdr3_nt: TGTGCCAGCAGCTTACCCCCGGGGACCCAGTACTTC
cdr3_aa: CASSLPPGTQYF

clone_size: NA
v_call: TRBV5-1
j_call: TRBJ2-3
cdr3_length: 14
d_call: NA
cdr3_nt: TGCGCCAGCAGCTTTCAGGGATTCACAGATACGCAGTATTTT
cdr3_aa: CASSFQGFTDTQYF

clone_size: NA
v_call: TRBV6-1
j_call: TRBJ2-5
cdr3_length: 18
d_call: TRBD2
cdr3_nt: TGTGCCAGCAGTGAAGGGGCCCTAGCGGGAGGCACACAAGAGACCCAGTACTTC
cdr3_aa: CASSEGALAGGTQETQYF

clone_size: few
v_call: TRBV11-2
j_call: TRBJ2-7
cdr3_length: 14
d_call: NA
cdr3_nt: TGTGCCAGCAGCTTAGCGGACATCTCCTACGAGCAGTACTTC
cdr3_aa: CASSLADISYEQYF

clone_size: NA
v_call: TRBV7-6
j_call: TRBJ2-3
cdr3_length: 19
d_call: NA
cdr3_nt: TGTGCCAGCAGCTTGGACCTTAGCATTGGGGGGGGCATCACAGATACGCAGTATTTT
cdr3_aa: CASSLDLSIGGGITDTQYF

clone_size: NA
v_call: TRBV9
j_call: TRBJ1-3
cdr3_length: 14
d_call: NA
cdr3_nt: TGTGCCAGCAGTACGCACAGGGCTGGAAACACCATATATTTT
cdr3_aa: CASSTHRAGNTIYF

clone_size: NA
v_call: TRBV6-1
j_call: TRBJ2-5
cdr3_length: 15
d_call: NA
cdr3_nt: TGTGCCAGCAGTGGCACGTCACAGGGTTCCGGGACCCAGTACTTC
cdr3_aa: CASSGTSQGSGTQYF

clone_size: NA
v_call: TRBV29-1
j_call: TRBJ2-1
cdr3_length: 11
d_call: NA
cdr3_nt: TGCAGCCTCGCCGGGGGAGGCGAGCAGTTCTTC
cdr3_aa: CSLAGGGEQFF

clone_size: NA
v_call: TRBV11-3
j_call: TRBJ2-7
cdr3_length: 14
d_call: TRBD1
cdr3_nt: TGTGCCAGCAGCCCCGACAGGGAGACCTACGAGCAGTACTTC
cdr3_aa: CASSPDRETYEQYF

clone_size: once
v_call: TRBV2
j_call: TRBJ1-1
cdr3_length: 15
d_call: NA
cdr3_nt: TGTGCCACCCACCCGAGGGGAGGATTGAACACTGAAGCTTTCTTT
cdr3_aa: CATHPRGGLNTEAFF

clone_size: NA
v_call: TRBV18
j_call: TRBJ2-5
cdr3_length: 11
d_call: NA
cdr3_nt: TGTGCCAGCTCCAGCCAAGAGACCCAGTACTTC
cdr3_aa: CASSSQETQYF

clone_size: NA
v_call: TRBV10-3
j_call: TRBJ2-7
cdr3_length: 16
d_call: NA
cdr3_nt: TGTGCCATCAGTCCATCCCGACAGATCCTTGGGGACGAGCAGTACTTC
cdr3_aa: CAISPSRQILGDEQYF

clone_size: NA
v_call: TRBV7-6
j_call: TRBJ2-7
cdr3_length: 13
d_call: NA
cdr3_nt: TGTGCCAGCAGCTCGGGACCGACGGGTGAGCAGTACTTC
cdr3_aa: CASSSGPTGEQYF

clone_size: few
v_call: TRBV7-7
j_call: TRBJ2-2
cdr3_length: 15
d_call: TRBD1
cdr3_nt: TGTGCCAGCAGCGAGGGACAGGGAAACACCGGGGAGCTGTTTTTT
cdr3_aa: CASSEGQGNTGELFF

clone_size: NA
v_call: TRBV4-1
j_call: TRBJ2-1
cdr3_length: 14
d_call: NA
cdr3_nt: TGCGCCAGCAGCCATTTACAGGGCTACAATGAGCAGTTCTTC
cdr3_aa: CASSHLQGYNEQFF

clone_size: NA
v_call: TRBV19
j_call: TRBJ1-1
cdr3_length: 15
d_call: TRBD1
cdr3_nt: TGTGCCAGTAGTAACCGACAGGGGATTGGCACTGAAGCTTTCTTT
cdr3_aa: CASSNRQGIGTEAFF

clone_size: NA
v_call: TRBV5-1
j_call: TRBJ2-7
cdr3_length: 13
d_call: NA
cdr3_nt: TGCGCCAGCAGCCCTGGACCGAGAAACGAGCAGTACTTC
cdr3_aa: CASSPGPRNEQYF

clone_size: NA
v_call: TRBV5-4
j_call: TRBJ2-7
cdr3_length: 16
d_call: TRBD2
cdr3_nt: TGTGCCAGCAGCTCGGGGGGGAATATCCGATCCTACGAGCAGTACTTC
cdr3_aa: CASSSGGNIRSYEQYF

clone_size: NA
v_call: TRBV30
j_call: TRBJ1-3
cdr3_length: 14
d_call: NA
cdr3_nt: TGTGCCTGGAGTAGGGGGGCTGGTGGAAACACCATATATTTT
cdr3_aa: CAWSRGAGGNTIYF

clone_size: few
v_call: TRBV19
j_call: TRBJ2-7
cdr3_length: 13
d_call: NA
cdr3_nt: TGTGCCAGTAGTCCCGGGGGGCCCTACGAGCAGTACTTC
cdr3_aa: CASSPGGPYEQYF

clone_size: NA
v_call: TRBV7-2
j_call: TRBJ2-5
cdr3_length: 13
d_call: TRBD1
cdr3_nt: TGTGCCAGCTCGGGACAGGGGATGGAGACCCAGTACTTC
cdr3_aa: CASSGQGMETQYF

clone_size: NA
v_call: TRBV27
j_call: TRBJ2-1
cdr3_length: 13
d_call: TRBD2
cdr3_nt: TGTGCCAGCAGTTCTGGGACTAGCTATGAGCAGTTCTTC
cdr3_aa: CASSSGTSYEQFF

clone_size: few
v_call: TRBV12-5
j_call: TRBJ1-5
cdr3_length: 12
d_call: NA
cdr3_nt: TGTGCTAGTGGTTTGGAGGTCCAGCCCCAGCATTTT
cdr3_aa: CASGLEVQPQHF

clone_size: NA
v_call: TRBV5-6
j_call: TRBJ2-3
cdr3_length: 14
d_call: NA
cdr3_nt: TGTGCCAGCAGCCCCATACGAAGCACAGATACGCAGTATTTT
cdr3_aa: CASSPIRSTDTQYF

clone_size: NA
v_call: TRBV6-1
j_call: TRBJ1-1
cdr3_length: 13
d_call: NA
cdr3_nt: TGTGCCAGCAGTGAAGCGTTTCGGGGTAGAGCTTTCTTT
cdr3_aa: CASSEAFRGRAFF

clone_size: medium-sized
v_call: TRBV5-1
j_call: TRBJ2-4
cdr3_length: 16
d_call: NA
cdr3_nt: TGCGCCAGCAGCTCGAACGAATTACTAGCCAAAAACATTCAGTACTTC
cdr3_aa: CASSSNELLAKNIQYF